Listed here are 13 T cell receptor beta chains from one sample, sequenced in a study of cytomegalovirus exposure and HLA in healthy donors. A multiplex PCR was run with 60 Vbeta primers and 13 Jbeta primers. Measured with immunoSEQ multiplex PCR; TCRdb has only the in-frame clones, and not every one. This table has fewer than 150,000 clones, 77% appearing once. Source material: PBMCs. These receptors all come from a human donor in good health.

This clone was seen more than once but under ten times. The CDR3 DNA reads as TGTGCCAGCAGCTCGACCGGACAGGGGCCGCCCTACGAGCAGTACTTC. It is translated as CASSSTGQGPPYEQYF. This sequence joins TRBV11-2 and TRBJ2-7; 9 bases agree with TRBD1. This CDR3 is 16 amino acids long. V shed 4 bases, J shed 2 bases, and the junction held 9 bases outside the gene matches. The germline V gene has CDR1 SGHAT and CDR2 FQNNGV.

The chain combines TRBV2 with TRBJ2-1; TRBD2 aligns across 7 bases. V lost 0 bases and J lost 8; bases outside the gene matches: 7. Germline V gene sequence: CDR1 SNHLY, CDR2 FYNNEI. The CDR3 spans 15 residues. The CDR3 protein is CASSEARGGPHEQFF. The CDR3, as DNA: TGTGCCAGCAGTGAAGCACGGGGAGGGCCCCATGAGCAGTTCTTC. Based on the CDR3 plus reference TRBV2 and TRBJ2-1, the full variable domain is EPEVTQTPSHQVTQMGQEVILRCVPISNHLYFYWYRQILGQKVEFLVSFYNNEISEKSEIFDDQFSVERPDGSNFTLKIRSTKLEDSAMYFCASSEARGGPHEQFFGPGTRLTVL.

The rearrangement uses TRBV5-1 and TRBJ2-2; a weak D match, TRBD1 (5 bases). CDR1 is SGHRS, CDR2 YFSETQ, per germline. V gave up 0 bases and J gave up 5 bases, with 11 bases separating them. The length of the CDR3 is 15 residues. CDR3 coding DNA: TGCGCCAGCAGCTTGGCCCCAGGGATAACCGGGGAGCTGTTTTTT. Translating gives CASSLAPGITGELFF.

The sample holds a few counts of this clone. The chain employs TRBV7-6 and TRBJ2-2; 7 nucleotides align to TRBD1. CDR1 is SGHVS and CDR2 is FNYEAQ in the germline V gene. The CDR3 length is 16 residues. The V segment lost 5 bases and the J segment 7 bases; nucleotides outside the gene matches: 13. CDR3 region: CASSPHPDRAGGELFF. The CDR3 bases are TGTGCCAGCAGCCCGCATCCCGACAGGGCCGGCGGGGAGCTGTTTTTT.

The J gene is TRBJ2-7, the V gene TRBV2; 8 bases map to TRBD1. V gave up 2 bases and J gave up 5 bases; unmatched junction bases: 5. This CDR3 is built from 14 residues. From germline, CDR1 is SNHLY and CDR2 FYNNEI. The CDR3, as DNA: TGTGCCAGCAGTGAACAGGGGGCTTTAGACGAGCAGTACTTC. It is translated as CASSEQGALDEQYF.

V is TRBV29-1 and J is TRBJ1-2, with 7 bases identical to TRBD1. The length of the CDR3 is 13 residues. CDR1 SQVTM and CDR2 ANQGSEA come from the germline V gene. V gave up 7 bases and J gave up 1 base; unmatched junction bases: 6. The DNA of the CDR3 is TGCAGCGCTGTGACAGGGAGTAACTATGGCTACACCTTC. Its translation is CSAVTGSNYGYTF.

This clone appeared a few times. The rearrangement links TRBV15 to TRBJ2-7; 7 nucleotides match TRBD2. The CDR3 runs 16 residues. Per germline, CDR1 LNHNV and CDR2 YYDKDF (reference sequence). V shed 0 bases and J 2 bases; nucleotides not matched to a gene: 7. The CDR3 DNA sequence: TGTGCCACCAGCAGAGATTCTGCGGGAGCGGCCTACGAGCAGTACTTC. Its protein is CATSRDSAGAAYEQYF.

The genes are TRBV5-1 and TRBJ1-2, with 7 positions matching TRBD1. CDR1 is SGHRS and CDR2 is YFSETQ in the germline V gene. The CDR3 runs 15 residues. V was clipped by 1 base and J by 7 bases; unmatched bases: 10. CDR3 in amino acids: CASSLYTGTEGGYTF. The CDR3 DNA reads as TGCGCCAGCAGCTTGTATACCGGGACAGAAGGTGGCTACACCTTC.

This chain joins TRBV19 and TRBJ2-1, with D possibly being TRBD2 (7 bases). In germline, CDR1 is LNHDA, CDR2 SQIVND (reference sequence). The CDR3 loop spans 14 amino acids. The V end was cut by 10 bases, the J end by 3 bases, with 16 bases between. The CDR3 DNA reads as TGTGCCACCTGGGGGGGCCCCGTCTACAATGAGCAGTTCTTC. Amino acids: CATWGGPVYNEQFF. Variable domain in full (rest from reference TRBV19 and TRBJ2-1): DGGITQSPKYLFRKEGQNVTLSCEQNLNHDAMYWYRQDPGQGLRLIYYSQIVNDFQKGDIAEGYSVSREKKESFPLTVTSAQKNPTAFYLCATWGGPVYNEQFFGPGTRLTVL.

The CDR3 nucleotides are TGCGCCAGCAGCCTACAGACAGGGTGGCCTGAAGCTTTCTTT. It specifies CASSLQTGWPEAFF. The rearrangement joins TRBV5-1 to TRBJ1-1; the match to TRBD1 covers 7 bases. The V segment lost 4 bases and the J segment 6 bases; nucleotides outside the gene matches: 9. The CDR3 is 14 residues long. The germline CDR1 and CDR2 sequences are SGHRS and YFSETQ.

The chain carries TRBV6-1 and TRBJ2-7; 8 bases are shared with TRBD1. Germline-derived CDR1 and CDR2 are MNHNS and SASEGT. The junction had 6 bases not matched to a gene; V was cut back by 4 bases and J by 1 base. There are 15 residues in the CDR3. The CDR3 here is CASSGAGTGSYEQYF. CDR3 coding DNA: TGTGCCAGCAGTGGAGCCGGGACAGGTTCCTACGAGCAGTACTTC.

The chain carries TRBV7-6 and TRBJ2-1, with D unclear. This CDR3 has 15 amino acids. Germline V gives CDR1 SGHVS, CDR2 FNYEAQ. The germline V and J ends were trimmed by 5 bases and 6 bases, with 17 bases remaining between them. CDR3 sequence: CASSPAPSRGNEQFF. CDR3 bases: TGTGCCAGCAGCCCCGCTCCCTCCCGAGGCAATGAGCAGTTCTTC.

The genes are TRBV5-4 and TRBJ1-1, with TRBD1 matching 10 bases. CDR1 SGHNT and CDR2 YYREEE come from the germline V gene (reference sequence). The J segment lost 1 base and the V segment lost 4 bases, leaving 7 bases of the junction unmatched. This CDR3 has 16 amino acids. The CDR3 nucleotides are TGTGCCAGCAGCCCAGGACAGGGGGGACCGAACACTGAAGCTTTCTTT. Translation gives CASSPGQGGPNTEAFF.